This entry lists 10 T cell receptor beta chains sequenced from one sample in a study of beta chain features in type 1 diabetes. All of the isolated RNA was reverse transcribed, so expressed TCRB transcripts were sequenced. Sequencing used immunoSEQ multiplex PCR; TCRdb keeps in-frame clones, though not all of them. The sample records about 140,000 clones, approximately 9.8% being singletons. The sample consisted of central memory CD4+ T cells from blood. The origin of the receptors is a woman between 40 and 55 years old in good health.

This clone was recorded a few times. This chain connects TRBV6-4 to TRBJ2-2; 7 bases match TRBD1. This CDR3 is 14 amino acids long. Germline CDR1 is MRHNA and CDR2 is SNTAGT. J was trimmed by 6 bases and V by 4 bases; bases with no gene match: 5. The CDR3 spells CASSVRQGAGELFF. The CDR3 coding sequence is TGTGCCAGCAGTGTTCGACAGGGTGCCGGGGAGCTGTTTTTT.

This clone was counted between two and nine times. The V gene is TRBV7-9, the J gene TRBJ1-1; 8 nucleotides align to TRBD1. The germline CDR1 and CDR2 sequences are SEHNR and FQNEAQ (reference sequence). This CDR3 region has 13 residues. The ends lost 10 bases at V and 3 bases at J; junction bases unmatched: 7. The CDR3 nucleotides are TGTGCCATCTCCAGGGGGCTGGACACTGAAGCTTTCTTT. Its protein product is CAISRGLDTEAFF.

This clone has a handful of counts. The V call is TRBV5-4, the J call TRBJ1-5; 7 bases align to TRBD1. The CDR3 totals 15 residues. Unmatched junction bases numbered 2, after V lost 0 bases and J lost 2 bases. Germline V gene data show CDR1 as SGHNT and CDR2 as YYREEE (reference sequence). The DNA of the CDR3 is TGTGCCAGCAGCTTGGGTGGACAGGGCAATCAGCCCCAGCATTTT. Its translation is CASSLGGQGNQPQHF.

The CDR3 bases are TGTGCCAGCAGCTTCCGACAGCTGATGAACTATGGCTACACCTTC. It codes for CASSFRQLMNYGYTF. The chain is built from TRBV5-4 and TRBJ1-2, with D possibly matching TRBD1 (5 bases). V was pared by 2 bases and J by 2 bases, with 13 bases between. This CDR3 has 15 amino acids. CDR1 SGHNT and CDR2 YYREEE come from the germline V gene (reference sequence).

This clone was counted only a few times. V gene TRBV6-4 combines with J gene TRBJ2-1, with TRBD2 matching over 13 bases. Per germline, CDR1 MRHNA and CDR2 SNTAGT. This CDR3 is built from 14 residues. V dropped 0 bases and J dropped 13; count of bases not matched to a gene: 3. This chain's CDR3 is CASSDSGLAGVQFF. The CDR3 region has the DNA TGTGCCAGCAGTGACTCTGGACTAGCGGGGGTACAGTTCTTC.

This clone was seen more than once but under ten times. The V and J genes are TRBV19 and TRBJ1-1; tentatively, D is TRBD1 (6 bases). Between the trimmed V and J ends, which lost 3 bases and 8 bases, there was a span of 16 bases. The CDR3 consists of 14 residues. Germline V lookup: CDR1 LNHDA, CDR2 SQIVND (reference sequence). CDR3 residues: CASSISPTGPEAFF. As DNA, the CDR3 is TGTGCCAGTAGTATTTCGCCGACAGGACCCGAAGCTTTCTTT.

Turning to this clone: One end of the junction is discordant with germline, which a read error may explain. The chain recombines TRBV5-4 with TRBJ1-4; 7 nucleotides align to TRBD1. The germline gives CDR1 SGHNT, CDR2 YYREEE (reference sequence). The CDR3 is 15 residues long. In nucleotides, the CDR3 is TGCGCCAGCAGCCAAGACCAGAAGACAGGGCAAAAACTGTTTTTT. Translating gives CASSQDQKTGQKLFF.

This chain uses TRBV18 with TRBJ1-2; no clear D. The CDR3 is 15 residues long. V was cut by 3 bases and J by 0 bases, with 11 bases left in between. Germline V CDR1 and CDR2: KGHSH, LQKENI. The CDR3 DNA reads as TGTGCCAGCTCACCTTCGATAGACACTAACTATGGCTACACCTTC. It is translated as CASSPSIDTNYGYTF.

The rearrangement joins TRBV6-6 to TRBJ1-2; 7 bases match TRBD1. The CDR3 consists of 13 residues. Germline V gives CDR1 MNHNY, CDR2 SVGAGI (reference sequence). Germline trimming cut 8 bases from V and 3 bases from J; bases unmatched to any gene: 6. The CDR3 DNA is TGTGCCAGCTTTTGGACAGGTGACTATGGCTACACCTTC. Its translation is CASFWTGDYGYTF.

The gene calls are TRBV19 and TRBJ1-4; D may be TRBD1 (5 bases). Trimming stripped 4 bases from V and 0 bases from J, with 9 bases between. Germline V gene lookup returns CDR1 LNHDA and CDR2 SQIVND (reference sequence). The CDR3 covers 15 residues. The CDR3 sequence is CASSTGKATNEKLFF. CDR3 sequence (DNA): TGTGCCAGTAGTACAGGGAAGGCAACTAATGAAAAACTGTTTTTT.